One sample yielded the 20 T cell receptor beta chains listed below, sequenced in a study of OX40 agonist ivuxolimab in advanced cancers. The repertoire was sequenced with immunoSEQ multiplex PCR; TCRdb's copy has only in-frame clones and lacks some. This sample has tens of thousands of clones, with 85% to 95% found just once. This material consisted of CD4+ or CD8+ T cells sorted from blood, taken in a trial of the OX40 agonist ivuxolimab. These TCRs come from an adult with an advanced solid tumor such as melanoma, head and neck, liver or kidney cancer.

The genes are TRBV5-4 and TRBJ1-2, with 7 bases identical to TRBD1. Losses at the gene ends were 3 bases for V and 1 base for J; bases not matched to a gene: 3. CDR1 is SGHNT, CDR2 YYREEE, per germline (reference sequence). There are 14 residues in the CDR3. CDR3 sequence: CASSSDRLNYGYTF. The CDR3 region has the DNA TGTGCCAGCAGCTCGGACAGGCTTAACTATGGCTACACCTTC.

This clone was seen a handful of times. The rearrangement joins TRBV16 to TRBJ2-7; D might be TRBD1 (6 bases). The CDR3 runs to 13 residues. Germline V gene lookup returns CDR1 KGHSY and CDR2 FQNENV. The germline V and J ends were trimmed by 4 bases and 3 bases, with 10 bases remaining between them. DNA for the CDR3: TGTGCCAGCAGCCCCCGGACAGTCTACGAGCAGTACTTC. Translation gives CASSPRTVYEQYF.

The chain combines TRBV13 with TRBJ2-1; 10 bases are a match to TRBD2. Germline-derived CDR1 and CDR2 are PRHDT and FYEKMQ (reference sequence). CDR3 length: 15 residues. V dropped 5 bases and J dropped 2; count of bases not matched to a gene: 3. The CDR3 loop reads CASSLAGEPYNEQFF. The CDR3 nucleotides read TGTGCCAGCAGCCTAGCGGGAGAACCCTACAATGAGCAGTTCTTC.

The CDR3 spells CASSFSGRAREQYF. In DNA form, the CDR3 reads TGTGCCAGCAGTTTTAGCGGGAGGGCCAGGGAGCAGTACTTC. The chain couples TRBV6-5 to TRBJ2-7; 11 nucleotides agree with TRBD2. The V gene end was trimmed by 4 bases and the J gene end by 7 bases; junction bases not matched to a gene: 6. The CDR3 is 14 amino acids. The germline gives CDR1 MNHEY, CDR2 SVGAGI.

The CDR3 bases are TGTGCCAGCAGTTACCAAGGGAATCAGCCCCAGCATTTT. Its translation is CASSYQGNQPQHF. The chain carries TRBV6-5 and TRBJ1-5, with no clear D. CDR1 is MNHEY, CDR2 SVGAGI, per germline. The V end was cut by 2 bases, the J end by 4 bases, with 6 bases between. This CDR3 is built from 13 residues.

The rearrangement links TRBV19 to TRBJ1-5, with 7 bases lining up with TRBD1. Germline-derived CDR1 and CDR2 are LNHDA and SQIVND (reference sequence). The CDR3 contains 14 residues. Germline trimming cut 4 bases from V and 4 bases from J; bases unmatched to any gene: 4. CDR3: CASSTGTVNQPQHF. The CDR3 nucleotides are TGTGCCAGTAGTACAGGGACAGTAAATCAGCCCCAGCATTTT. Together with reference TRBV19 and TRBJ1-5, the CDR3 gives the full variable domain: DGGITQSPKYLFRKEGQNVTLSCEQNLNHDAMYWYRQDPGQGLRLIYYSQIVNDFQKGDIAEGYSVSREKKESFPLTVTSAQKNPTAFYLCASSTGTVNQPQHFGDGTRLSIL.

The CDR3, as DNA: TGTGCCAGCAGCCTTAGTTACAATGAGCAGTTCTTC. Its translation is CASSLSYNEQFF. The chain combines TRBV11-2 with TRBJ2-1, with D hard to call. Trimming took off 5 bases at V and 4 bases at J, with 6 bases between the two ends. This CDR3 region has 12 residues. The germline gives CDR1 SGHAT, CDR2 FQNNGV.

The genes are TRBV10-3 and TRBJ2-1, with D possibly being TRBD2 (6 bases). V was clipped by 8 bases and J by 4 bases, with 15 bases between them. This CDR3 is 14 amino acids long. CDR1 and CDR2 (germline): ENHRY, SYGVKD. In nucleotides, the CDR3 is TGTGCCATCGGTCTGGACGGGAGTTACAATGAGCAGTTCTTC. Translating gives CAIGLDGSYNEQFF.

This rearrangement joins TRBV25-1 to TRBJ2-7, with D hard to call. Germline values: CDR1 MGHDK, CDR2 SYGVNS. The CDR3 runs 11 residues. Trimming stripped 1 base from V and 5 bases from J, with 3 bases between. The CDR3 is CASSEWDEQYF. The CDR3 nucleotides read TGTGCCAGCAGTGAATGGGACGAGCAGTACTTC.

The count of this clone is one. CDR3 in amino acids: CASSSGQGANYEQYF. DNA for the CDR3: TGTGCCAGCAGCTCGGGACAGGGCGCGAACTACGAGCAGTACTTC. This chain links TRBV7-9 with TRBJ2-7, with 9 bases lining up with TRBD1. The CDR3 consists of 15 residues. Looked up from germline, CDR1 is SEHNR and CDR2 is FQNEAQ (reference sequence). Trimming took 4 bases from V and 3 from J; bases not matched to a gene: 7.

This sequence joins TRBV11-2 and TRBJ2-6; D gene unclear. Trimming cost V 3 bases and J 0 bases, with 9 bases left between them. Germline assignment: CDR1 SGHAT and CDR2 FQNNGV. This CDR3 has 16 amino acids. CDR3 in DNA: TGTGCCAGCAGCTTCTTATCCGACTCTGGGGCCAACGTCCTGACTTTC. Its translation is CASSFLSDSGANVLTF.

The chain carries TRBV28 and TRBJ2-1, with 9 bases aligning to TRBD1. Trimming at V came to 8 bases and at J to 9 bases, leaving 8 bases not matched to a gene. Germline assignment: CDR1 MDHEN and CDR2 SYDVKM. The CDR3 is made up of 13 amino acids. Written as DNA, the CDR3 is TGTGCCAGCGTTGGACAGGGGCGGATTGAGCAGTTCTTC. Its translation: CASVGQGRIEQFF.

V usage is TRBV7-9 and J usage is TRBJ2-5; the match to TRBD1 covers 10 bases. Germline lookup yields CDR1 SEHNR and CDR2 FQNEAQ (reference sequence). V was clipped by 1 base and J by 4 bases; unmatched bases: 3. The CDR3 runs to 15 residues. In DNA, the CDR3 is TGTGCCAGCAGCTTAGGACAGGGGGCCTTAGAGACCCAGTACTTC. This translates into CASSLGQGALETQYF. The full variable domain, completed using reference TRBV7-9 and TRBJ2-5, is DTGVSQNPRHKITKRGQNVTFRCDPISEHNRLYWYRQTLGQGPEFLTYFQNEAQLEKSRLLSDRFSAERPKGSFSTLEIQRTEQGDSAMYLCASSLGQGALETQYFGPGTRLLVL.

The rearrangement uses TRBV19 and TRBJ2-1; 8 bases line up with TRBD2. The germline CDR1 and CDR2 sequences are LNHDA and SQIVND (reference sequence). V was pared by 2 bases and J by 3 bases, with 3 bases of the junction left unmatched. The CDR3 totals 15 residues. The CDR3 reads CASSISSGHYNEQFF. The CDR3 DNA reads TGTGCCAGTAGTATATCTAGCGGGCACTACAATGAGCAGTTCTTC.

The chain uses TRBV27 and TRBJ1-5; D is undetermined. CDR3 length equals 13 residues. CDR1 is MNHEY and CDR2 is SMNVEV in the germline V gene (reference sequence). V was trimmed by 4 bases and J by 6 bases, leaving 10 bases between them. CDR3 in DNA: TGTGCCAGCAGTTATTATGCCGGTCAGCCCCAGCATTTT. This codes for CASSYYAGQPQHF.

This sequence joins TRBV7-3 and TRBJ1-1; 9 nucleotides line up with TRBD1. The CDR3 sequence is 14 residues long. Germline CDR1 SGHTA, CDR2 FQGTGA. After removal of 4 bases from V and 5 bases from J, the junction contained 5 bases not matched to a gene. CDR3 protein: CASSSTGGNTEAFF. The CDR3 nucleotides read TGTGCCAGCAGCTCTACAGGGGGCAATACTGAAGCTTTCTTT.

The table lists this clone with a count of one. The genes are TRBV7-2 and TRBJ2-7; TRBD2 matches at 10 bases. The V and J ends lost 3 bases and 3 bases, in that order; junction bases with no gene match: 5. The CDR3 has 15 residues. Germline loops: CDR1 SGHTA, CDR2 FQGNSA. The CDR3 sequence is CASSLPSGRGYEQYF. The CDR3 DNA follows: TGTGCCAGCAGCTTGCCGAGCGGGAGGGGCTACGAGCAGTACTTC.

This clone was recorded a few times. The V and J genes are TRBV18 and TRBJ1-1, with TRBD1 identical over 8 bases. This CDR3 spans 17 amino acids. Unmatched junction bases numbered 10, after V lost 4 bases and J lost 0 bases. CDR1 KGHSH and CDR2 LQKENI come from the germline V gene. The CDR3: CASSLLDRGNMNTEAFF. In DNA form, the CDR3 reads TGTGCCAGCTCACTTCTTGACAGGGGTAACATGAACACTGAAGCTTTCTTT.

The chain combines TRBV28 with TRBJ1-1, with D unclear. The CDR3 has 12 amino acids. CDR1 is MDHEN, CDR2 SYDVKM, per germline. V dropped 5 bases and J dropped 11 bases, with 15 bases sitting between them. In DNA, the CDR3 is TGTGCCAGCAGTCCCCCCGTACCCTGGGCTTTCTTT. This codes for CASSPPVPWAFF.

This chain links TRBV9 with TRBJ1-2; D unclear. V lost 0 bases and J 4 bases, leaving 13 bases between the germline ends. Germline lookup yields CDR1 SGDLS and CDR2 YYNGEE. CDR3 length: 15 amino acids. DNA for the CDR3: TGTGCCAGCAGCGTAGTGGAAGGAGCCACCTATGGCTACACCTTC. This sequence encodes CASSVVEGATYGYTF.